This T cell receptor beta chain was captured by sequencing in a study of T cell responses to AZD1222 COVID-19 vaccine. Study results and limitations: The breadth and depth of Spike-specific TCRs increased once two AZD1222 doses had been given. Dominant CD4 TCR responses targeted spike regions 160-218 and 743-854.

On this clone: Its antigen is currently unknown.

Germline values: CDR1 DFQATT, CDR2 SNEGSKA (reference sequence). With 1 base removed from V and 7 bases from J, the gap between germline ends came to 4 bases. The CDR3 extends over 10 amino acids. Data came from immunoSEQ multiplex PCR; TCRdb stores just in-frame clones and leaves some out. The sample has approximately 170,000 clones, 80% to 95% seen once. The clonotype comes from an adult in good health. V is TRBV20-1 and J is TRBJ1-2; no reliable D call. Specimen: peripheral blood, collected on day 0 of AZD1222 vaccination. The CDR3 protein is CSARVLGYTF. The CDR3 nucleotides read TGCAGTGCTAGAGTTCTTGGCTACACCTTC.